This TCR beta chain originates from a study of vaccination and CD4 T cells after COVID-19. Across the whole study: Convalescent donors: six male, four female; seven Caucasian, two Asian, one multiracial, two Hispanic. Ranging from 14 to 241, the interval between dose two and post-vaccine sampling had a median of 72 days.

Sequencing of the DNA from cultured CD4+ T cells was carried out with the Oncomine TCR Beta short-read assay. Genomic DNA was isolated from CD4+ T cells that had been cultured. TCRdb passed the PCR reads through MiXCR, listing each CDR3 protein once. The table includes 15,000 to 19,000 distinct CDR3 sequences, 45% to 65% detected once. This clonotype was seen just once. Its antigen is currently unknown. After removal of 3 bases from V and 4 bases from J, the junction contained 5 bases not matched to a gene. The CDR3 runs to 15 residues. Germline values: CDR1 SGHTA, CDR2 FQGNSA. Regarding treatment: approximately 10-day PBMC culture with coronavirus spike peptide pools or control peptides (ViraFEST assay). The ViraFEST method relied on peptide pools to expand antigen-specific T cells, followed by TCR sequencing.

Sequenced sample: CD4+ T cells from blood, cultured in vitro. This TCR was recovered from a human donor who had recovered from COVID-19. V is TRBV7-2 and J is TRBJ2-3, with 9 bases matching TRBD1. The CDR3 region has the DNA TGTGCCAGCAGCTTCGGGACAGGGCGATCAGATACGCAGTATTTT. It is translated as CASSFGTGRSDTQYF.